This TCR beta chain was recorded in a study of shared clonotypes between healthy human individuals. Data came from immunoSEQ multiplex PCR; TCRdb stores just in-frame clones and leaves some out. This table holds 2 million to 3 million clones, 93% found once. This clone was picked up a small number of times. The CDR3 spans 11 residues. Per germline, CDR1 ENHRY and CDR2 SYGVKD. With 11 bases removed from V and 4 bases from J, the gap between germline ends came to 11 bases. The receptor's source is a man younger than 30 in good health. Some clones in this sample may be carry-over from other donors' samples. The sample taken for sequencing was naive CD4+ T cells from PBMCs. As to subset: CD45RA+ positively selected. V usage is TRBV10-3 and J usage is TRBJ1-1; possible D gene TRBD1, 6 bases. In DNA form, the CDR3 reads TGTGCCTCCGCAGGGGCCACTGAAGCTTTCTTT. This translates into CASAGATEAFF.